These 16 T cell receptor beta chains came from one sample sequenced in a study of CD8 T cells in ankylosing spondylitis. Study-level findings and limits: One TCR beta motif, made up of roughly eight highly homologous variants, appeared characteristic of ankylosing spondylitis blood.

TCRdb ran MiXCR on the 5' RACE reads and lists one entry per CDR3 protein. The sample lists about 390,000 distinct CDR3 sequences; around 22% were seen once. For these TCRs, the target antigens are not known. Sequenced sample: blood, either unsorted or a sorted T cell fraction (not recorded which). All receptors come from a male donor with ankylosing spondylitis.

This clonotype turned up a few times. This chain uses TRBV29-1 with TRBJ2-5; no firm D call. Looked up from germline, CDR1 is SQVTM and CDR2 is ANQGSEA. CDR3 length equals 15 residues. Trimming removed 3 bases at V and 0 bases at J, with 14 bases between. In DNA, the CDR3 is TGCAGCGTTGATGCGGCGGTCAGGTACCAAGAGACCCAGTACTTC. It translates to CSVDAAVRYQETQYF.

This sequence joins TRBV12-3 or TRBV12-4 and TRBJ2-2, with 9 bases fitting TRBD1. The CDR3 consists of 16 residues. After removal of 6 bases from V and 2 bases from J, the junction contained 7 bases not matched to a gene. In DNA, the CDR3 is TGTGCCAGCAGCCGGACAGGGGATTTTAACACCGGGGAGCTGTTTTTT. Translation: CASSRTGDFNTGELFF.

The chain couples TRBV3-1 to TRBJ1-2; TRBD1 aligns across 9 bases. V lost 6 bases to trimming and J lost 8 bases; unmatched junction nucleotides: 4. The germline gives CDR1 LGHDT, CDR2 YNNKEL (reference sequence). The CDR3 is 12 amino acids. CDR3 coding DNA: TGTGCCAGCAGGGACAGGGGTGGCGGCTACACCTTC. Its translation: CASRDRGGGYTF.

The table lists this clonotype with many counts. At one end, the junction sequence differs from germline, possibly due to a read error. The J gene is TRBJ2-1, the V gene TRBV18; 9 bases align to TRBD1. The CDR3 extends over 15 amino acids. Germline V gene data show CDR1 as KGHSH and CDR2 as LQKENI. The CDR3 here is CASSPGTGSYNEQFF. CDR3 nucleotide sequence: TGCGCCAGCAGCCCCGGGACAGGGTCCTACAATGAGCAGTTCTTC.

The chain is built from TRBV2 and TRBJ2-2; no firm D call. V lost 7 bases and J 5 bases, leaving 11 bases between the germline ends. The CDR3 is 13 amino acids. Germline V gene sequence: CDR1 SNHLY, CDR2 FYNNEI. The CDR3 nucleotides are TGTGCCAGCACCTACAGTATTACCGGGGAGCTGTTTTTT. Translated: CASTYSITGELFF.

The chain recombines TRBV20-1 with TRBJ1-4; 7 nucleotides line up with TRBD1. The junction had 7 bases not matched to a gene; V was cut back by 4 bases and J by 8 bases. The CDR3 totals 13 residues. Looked up from germline, CDR1 is DFQATT and CDR2 is SNEGSKA (reference sequence). Here the CDR3 reads CSANYDRAEKLFF. CDR3 DNA sequence: TGCAGTGCTAACTATGACAGGGCGGAAAAACTGTTTTTT.

The J gene is TRBJ2-1, the V gene TRBV9; either TRBD1 or TRBD2 may supply D (6 bases each). The CDR3 contains 15 residues. V shed 0 bases and J shed 4 bases, with 11 bases lying between them. Germline CDR1 and CDR2: SGDLS and YYNGEE. The CDR3, as DNA: TGTGCCAGCAGCGTAGGGCGGGGACAATACAATGAGCAGTTCTTC. This sequence encodes CASSVGRGQYNEQFF.

This chain uses TRBV24-1 with TRBJ2-2; possibly TRBD2 for D (6 bases). The CDR3 sequence is 13 residues long. The germline gives CDR1 KGHDR, CDR2 SFDVKD. V was shortened by 7 bases and J by 6 bases, with 11 bases between the two germline ends. CDR3 protein: CATSPPGAGELFF. CDR3 nucleotide sequence: TGTGCCACCAGCCCCCCGGGGGCCGGGGAGCTGTTTTTT.

V gene TRBV4-1 combines with J gene TRBJ2-3; unclear D gene. The ends were cut back, 4 bases at V and 2 bases at J, with 7 bases in the middle. The germline gives CDR1 MGHRA, CDR2 YSYEKL. The CDR3 covers 13 residues. CDR3 sequence: CASSPHFTDTQYF. CDR3 in DNA: TGCGCCAGCAGCCCTCATTTCACAGATACGCAGTATTTT.

This clonotype was recorded a few times. This chain links TRBV6-5 with TRBJ1-5; D possibly corresponds to TRBD1 (5 bases). The CDR3 is 18 amino acids. Germline V gene sequence: CDR1 MNHEY, CDR2 SVGAGI. Between the trimmed V and J ends, which lost 0 bases and 3 bases, there was a span of 18 bases. The CDR3 DNA reads TGTGCCAGCAGTTACTCGATGAGTGCGACAGCTCCCAATCAGCCCCAGCATTTT. This translates into CASSYSMSATAPNQPQHF.

This clonotype was recorded a few times. CDR3 residues: CASRPGLARGNEQFF. CDR3 bases: TGTGCCAGCAGGCCGGGACTTGCACGGGGTAATGAGCAGTTCTTC. The genes are TRBV12-3 or TRBV12-4 and TRBJ2-1; TRBD2 is a possible D gene (6 bases). V was trimmed by 6 bases and J by 7 bases, leaving 19 bases between them. There are 15 residues in the CDR3.

The chain combines TRBV27 with TRBJ1-2; D may be TRBD1 (6 bases). CDR1 MNHEY and CDR2 SMNVEV come from the germline V gene (reference sequence). V lost 4 bases and J 8 bases, leaving 14 bases between the germline ends. The CDR3 loop spans 13 amino acids. The DNA of the CDR3 is TGTGCCAGCAGTTGGATGGGGGGCCGGGGCTACACCTTC. Translated, it gives CASSWMGGRGYTF.

The chain has TRBV10-3 and TRBJ2-3; D unclear. CDR3 size: 16 residues. Trimming removed 4 bases at V and 1 base at J, with 15 bases between. The germline CDR1 and CDR2 sequences are ENHRY and SYGVKD. The CDR3 DNA is TGTGCCATCAGTGCCTCGGGCCCGGAGCGCACAGATACGCAGTATTTT. Protein: CAISASGPERTDTQYF.

This clonotype has just a few counts. V usage is TRBV10-3 and J usage is TRBJ1-4, with 7 bases fitting TRBD1. Per the germline V gene, CDR1 is ENHRY and CDR2 is SYGVKD. With V trimmed by 6 bases and J by 6 bases, 7 bases remained unmatched. The CDR3 is 14 amino acids. The CDR3 protein is CAIRRDSGDEKLFF. Here the CDR3 DNA reads TGTGCCATCAGGAGGGACAGCGGGGATGAAAAACTGTTTTTT.

In its sample, this clonotype was seen a few times. V gene TRBV20-1 combines with J gene TRBJ2-3; D may correspond to TRBD1 or TRBD2 (5 bases each). Trimming removed 5 bases at V and 0 bases at J, with 15 bases between. Germline CDR1 and CDR2: DFQATT and SNEGSKA (reference sequence). This CDR3 has 15 amino acids. DNA of the CDR3: TGCAGTGCTGGCCAACGGGGCTCTAGCACAGATACGCAGTATTTT. It yields the protein CSAGQRGSSTDTQYF.

This clonotype occurred a few times. V gene TRBV6-1 combines with J gene TRBJ1-5; D not resolved. Deletions cut 6 bases from V and 6 bases from J, with 15 bases between. The CDR3 extends over 14 amino acids. The germline V gene encodes CDR1 MNHNS and CDR2 SASEGT. The CDR3 sequence is CASSQPGSGQPQHF. The CDR3 coding sequence is TGTGCCAGCAGCCAGCCCGGGAGTGGTCAGCCCCAGCATTTT.